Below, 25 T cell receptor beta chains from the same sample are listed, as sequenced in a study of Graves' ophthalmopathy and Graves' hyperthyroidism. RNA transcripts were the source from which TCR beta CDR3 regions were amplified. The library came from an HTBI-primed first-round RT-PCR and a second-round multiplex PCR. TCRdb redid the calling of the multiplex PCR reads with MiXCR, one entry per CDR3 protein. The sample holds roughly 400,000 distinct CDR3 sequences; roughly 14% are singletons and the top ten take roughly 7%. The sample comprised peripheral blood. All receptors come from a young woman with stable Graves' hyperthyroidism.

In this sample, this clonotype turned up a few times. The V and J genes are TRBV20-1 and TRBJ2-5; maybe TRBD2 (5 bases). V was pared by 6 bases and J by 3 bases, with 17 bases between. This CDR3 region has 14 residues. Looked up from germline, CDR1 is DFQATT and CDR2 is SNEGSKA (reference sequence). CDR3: CSADPSPGEETQYF. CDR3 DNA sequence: TGCAGTGCGGATCCCTCCCCCGGGGAAGAGACCCAGTACTTC.

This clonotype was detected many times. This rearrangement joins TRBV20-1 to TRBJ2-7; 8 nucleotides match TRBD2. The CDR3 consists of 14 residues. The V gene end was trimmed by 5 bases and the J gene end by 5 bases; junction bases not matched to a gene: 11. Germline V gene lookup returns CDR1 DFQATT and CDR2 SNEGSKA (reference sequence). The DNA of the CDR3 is TGCAGTGCTCGGAGGGGCGGGGGGAACAACGAGCAGTACTTC. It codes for CSARRGGGNNEQYF.

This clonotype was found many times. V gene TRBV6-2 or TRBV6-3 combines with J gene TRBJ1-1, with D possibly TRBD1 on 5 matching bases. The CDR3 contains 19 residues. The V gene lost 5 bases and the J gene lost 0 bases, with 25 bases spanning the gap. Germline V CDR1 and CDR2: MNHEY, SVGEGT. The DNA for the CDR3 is TGTGCCAGCAGTAACCTTACAGGTCATTTTTGGGGGGTGAACACTGAAGCTTTCTTT. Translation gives CASSNLTGHFWGVNTEAFF.

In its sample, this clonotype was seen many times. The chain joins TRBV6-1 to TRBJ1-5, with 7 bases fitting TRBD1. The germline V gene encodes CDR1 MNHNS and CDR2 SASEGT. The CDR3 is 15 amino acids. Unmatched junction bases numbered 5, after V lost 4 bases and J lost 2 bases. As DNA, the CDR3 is TGTGCCAGCAGTGGGACAGGACGCCGCAATCAGCCCCAGCATTTT. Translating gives CASSGTGRRNQPQHF.

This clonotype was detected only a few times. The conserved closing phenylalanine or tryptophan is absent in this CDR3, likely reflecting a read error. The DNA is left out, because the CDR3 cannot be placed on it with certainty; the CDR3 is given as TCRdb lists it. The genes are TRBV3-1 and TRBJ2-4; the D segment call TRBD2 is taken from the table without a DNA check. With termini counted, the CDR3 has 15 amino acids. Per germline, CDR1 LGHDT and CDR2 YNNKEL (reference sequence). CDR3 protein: CASSLGLAGEPPHLA.

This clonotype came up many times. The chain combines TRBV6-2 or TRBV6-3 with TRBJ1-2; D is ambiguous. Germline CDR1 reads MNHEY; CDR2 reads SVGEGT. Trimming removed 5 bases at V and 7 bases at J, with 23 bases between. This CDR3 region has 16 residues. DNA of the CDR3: TGTGCCAGCAGTCTAACGTTAGGGTATCAAGAGCGTGGCTACACCTTC. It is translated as CASSLTLGYQERGYTF.

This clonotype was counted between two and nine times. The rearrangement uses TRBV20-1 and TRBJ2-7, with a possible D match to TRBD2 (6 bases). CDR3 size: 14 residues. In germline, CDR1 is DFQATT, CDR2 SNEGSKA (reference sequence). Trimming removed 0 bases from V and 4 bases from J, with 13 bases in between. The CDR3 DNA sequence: TGCAGTGCTAGAGATCCATCAGGAGGGTACGAGCAGTACTTC. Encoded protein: CSARDPSGGYEQYF.

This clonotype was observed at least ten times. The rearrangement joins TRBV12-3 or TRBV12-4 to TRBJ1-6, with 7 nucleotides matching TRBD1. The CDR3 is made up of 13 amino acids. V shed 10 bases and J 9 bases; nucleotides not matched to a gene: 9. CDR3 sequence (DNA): TGTGCCACCTCATCCGACAGGGTTTCACCCCTCCACTTT. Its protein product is CATSSDRVSPLHF.

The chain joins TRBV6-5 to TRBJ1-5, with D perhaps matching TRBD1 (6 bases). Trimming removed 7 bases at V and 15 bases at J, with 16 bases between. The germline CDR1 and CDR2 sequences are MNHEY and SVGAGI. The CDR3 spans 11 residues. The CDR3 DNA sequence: TGTGCCAGCACTTTTCACAGGGATATGCATTTT. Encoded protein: CASTFHRDMHF.

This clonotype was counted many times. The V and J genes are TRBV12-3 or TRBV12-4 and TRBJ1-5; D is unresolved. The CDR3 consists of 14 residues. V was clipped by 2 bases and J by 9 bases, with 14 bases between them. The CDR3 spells CASSLYHEMRPQHF. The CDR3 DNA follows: TGTGCCAGCAGTTTATACCATGAAATGAGGCCCCAGCATTTT.

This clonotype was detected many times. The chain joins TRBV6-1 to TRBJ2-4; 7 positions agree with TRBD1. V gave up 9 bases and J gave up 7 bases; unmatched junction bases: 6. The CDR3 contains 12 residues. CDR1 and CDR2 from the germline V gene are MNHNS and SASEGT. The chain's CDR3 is CASEDRWNIQYF. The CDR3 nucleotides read TGTGCCAGTGAGGACAGGTGGAACATTCAGTACTTC.

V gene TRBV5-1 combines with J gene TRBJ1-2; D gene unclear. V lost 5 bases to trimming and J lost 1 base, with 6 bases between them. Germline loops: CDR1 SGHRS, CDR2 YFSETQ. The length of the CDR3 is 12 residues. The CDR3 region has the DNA TGCGCCAGCAGTGCGGATAACTATGGCTACACCTTC. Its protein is CASSADNYGYTF.

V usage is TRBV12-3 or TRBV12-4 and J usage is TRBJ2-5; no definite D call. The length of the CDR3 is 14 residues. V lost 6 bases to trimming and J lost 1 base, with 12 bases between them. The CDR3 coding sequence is TGTGCCAGCAGCTCGGTAGGCCGCCAAGAGACCCAGTACTTC. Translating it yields CASSSVGRQETQYF.

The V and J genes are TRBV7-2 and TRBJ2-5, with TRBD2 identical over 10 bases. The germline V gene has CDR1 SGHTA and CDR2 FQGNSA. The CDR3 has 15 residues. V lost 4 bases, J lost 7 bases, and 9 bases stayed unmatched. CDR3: CASSSGGTSVGTQYF. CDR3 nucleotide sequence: TGTGCCAGCAGCTCGGGGGGGACTAGCGTGGGGACCCAGTACTTC.

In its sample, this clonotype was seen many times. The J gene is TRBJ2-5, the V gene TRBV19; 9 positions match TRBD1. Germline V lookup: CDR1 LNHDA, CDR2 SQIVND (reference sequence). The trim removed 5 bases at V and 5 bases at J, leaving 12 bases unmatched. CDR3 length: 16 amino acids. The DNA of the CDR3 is TGTGCCAGTAGTTCTTACAGGGACAGGGAAGGGGAGACCCAGTACTTC. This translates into CASSSYRDREGETQYF.

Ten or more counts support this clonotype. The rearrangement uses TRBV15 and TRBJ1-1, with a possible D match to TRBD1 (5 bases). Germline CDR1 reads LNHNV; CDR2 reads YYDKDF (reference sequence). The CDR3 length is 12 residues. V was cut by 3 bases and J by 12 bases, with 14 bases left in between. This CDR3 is CATSSLGEETFF. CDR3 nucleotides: TGTGCCACCAGCAGCCTAGGGGAAGAGACTTTCTTT.

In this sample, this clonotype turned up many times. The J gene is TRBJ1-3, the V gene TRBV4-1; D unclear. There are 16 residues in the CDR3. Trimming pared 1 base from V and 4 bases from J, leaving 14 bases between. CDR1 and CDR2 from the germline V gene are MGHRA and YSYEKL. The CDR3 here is CASSQGFLGLGNTIYF. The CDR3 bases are TGCGCCAGCAGCCAAGGTTTCCTGGGGTTGGGAAACACCATATATTTT.

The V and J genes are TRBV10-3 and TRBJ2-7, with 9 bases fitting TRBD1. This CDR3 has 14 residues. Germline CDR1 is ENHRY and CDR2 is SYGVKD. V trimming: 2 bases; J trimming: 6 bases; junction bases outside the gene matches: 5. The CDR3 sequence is CAISETKTGGEQYF. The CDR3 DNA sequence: TGTGCCATCAGTGAGACGAAGACAGGGGGCGAGCAGTACTTC.

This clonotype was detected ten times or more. This CDR3 is CASSMYWLANTGELFF. CDR3 DNA: TGTGCCAGTAGTATGTACTGGCTTGCGAACACCGGGGAGCTGTTTTTT. This chain connects TRBV19 to TRBJ2-2; D is unclear. The V end lost 3 bases, the J end lost 0 bases, and 11 bases lay between the germline ends. This CDR3 contains 16 residues. Germline V CDR1 and CDR2: LNHDA, SQIVND (reference sequence).

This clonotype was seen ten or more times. The CDR3 sequence: CASSINTGTSQPQHF. Written as DNA, the CDR3 is TGTGCCAGTAGTATAAACACAGGGACGAGTCAGCCCCAGCATTTT. The chain has TRBV19 and TRBJ1-5; D perhaps matches TRBD1 (6 bases). With 2 bases removed from V and 6 bases from J, the gap between germline ends came to 14 bases. The CDR3 totals 15 residues. CDR1 LNHDA and CDR2 SQIVND come from the germline V gene (reference sequence).

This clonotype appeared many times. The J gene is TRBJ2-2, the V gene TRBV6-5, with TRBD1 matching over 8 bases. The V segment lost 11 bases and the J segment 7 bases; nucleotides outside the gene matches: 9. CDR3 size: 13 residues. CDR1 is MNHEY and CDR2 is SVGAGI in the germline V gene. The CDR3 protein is CAGETGGHGELFF. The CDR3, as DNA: TGTGCCGGTGAAACAGGGGGTCACGGGGAGCTGTTTTTT.

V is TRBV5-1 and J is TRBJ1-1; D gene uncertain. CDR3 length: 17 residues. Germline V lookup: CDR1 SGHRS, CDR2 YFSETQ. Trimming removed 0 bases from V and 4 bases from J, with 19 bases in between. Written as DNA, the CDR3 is TGCGCCAGCAGCTTGGGGGTCATGGCGGGTGTTGGCACTGAAGCTTTCTTT. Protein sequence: CASSLGVMAGVGTEAFF.

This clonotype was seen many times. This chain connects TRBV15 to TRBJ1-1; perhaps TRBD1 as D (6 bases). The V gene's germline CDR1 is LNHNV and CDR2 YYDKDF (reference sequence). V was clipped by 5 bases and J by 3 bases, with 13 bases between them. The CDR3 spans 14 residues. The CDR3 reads CATSHRVVDTEAFF. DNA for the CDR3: TGTGCCACCAGCCACAGGGTTGTGGACACTGAAGCTTTCTTT.

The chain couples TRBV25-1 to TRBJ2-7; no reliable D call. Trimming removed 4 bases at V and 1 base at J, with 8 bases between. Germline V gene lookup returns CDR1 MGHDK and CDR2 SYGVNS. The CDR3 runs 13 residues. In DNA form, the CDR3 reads TGTGCCAGCAGTGGCTCCGCTTCCTACGAGCAGTACTTC. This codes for CASSGSASYEQYF.

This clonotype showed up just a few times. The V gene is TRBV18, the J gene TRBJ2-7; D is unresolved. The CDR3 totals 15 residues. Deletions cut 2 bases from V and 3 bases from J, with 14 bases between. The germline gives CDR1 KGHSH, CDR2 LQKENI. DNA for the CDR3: TGTGCCAGCTCACCAAGGCCGTCCCTTGGCTACGAGCAGTACTTC. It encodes CASSPRPSLGYEQYF.